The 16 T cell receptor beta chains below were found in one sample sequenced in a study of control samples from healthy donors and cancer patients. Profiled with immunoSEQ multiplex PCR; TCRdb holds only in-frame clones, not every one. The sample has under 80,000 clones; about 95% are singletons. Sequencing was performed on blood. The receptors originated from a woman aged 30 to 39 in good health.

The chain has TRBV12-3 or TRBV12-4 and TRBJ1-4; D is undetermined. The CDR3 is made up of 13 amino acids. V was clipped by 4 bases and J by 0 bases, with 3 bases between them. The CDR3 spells CASSSPTNEKLFF. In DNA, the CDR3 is TGTGCCAGCAGTTCTCCAACTAATGAAAAACTGTTTTTT.

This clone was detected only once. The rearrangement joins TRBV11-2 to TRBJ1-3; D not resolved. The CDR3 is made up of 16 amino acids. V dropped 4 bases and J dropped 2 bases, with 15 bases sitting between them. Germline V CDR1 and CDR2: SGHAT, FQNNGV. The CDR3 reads CASSSGFIFPGNTIYF. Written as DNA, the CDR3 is TGTGCCAGCAGCTCCGGGTTTATCTTCCCTGGAAACACCATATATTTT.

CDR3 sequence reads: CASSPDTYLGQPQHF. The CDR3 nucleotides are TGTGCCAGCAGCCCGGACACTTACCTGGGTCAGCCCCAGCATTTT. The V and J genes are TRBV9 and TRBJ1-5; possibly TRBD1 for D (5 bases). V was shortened by 4 bases and J by 6 bases, with 17 bases between the two germline ends. The CDR3 extends over 15 amino acids. The germline V gene encodes CDR1 SGDLS and CDR2 YYNGEE.

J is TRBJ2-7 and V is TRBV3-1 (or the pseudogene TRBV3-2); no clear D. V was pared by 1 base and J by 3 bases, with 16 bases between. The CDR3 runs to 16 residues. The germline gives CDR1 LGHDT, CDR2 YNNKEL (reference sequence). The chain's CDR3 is CASSQGSTAWGYEQYF. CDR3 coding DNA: TGTGCCAGCAGCCAAGGGTCCACTGCCTGGGGCTACGAGCAGTACTTC.

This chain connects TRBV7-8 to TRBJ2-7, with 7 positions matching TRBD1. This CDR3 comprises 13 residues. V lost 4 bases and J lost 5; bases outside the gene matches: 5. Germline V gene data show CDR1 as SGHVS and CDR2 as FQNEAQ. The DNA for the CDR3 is TGTGCCAGCAGCTCCGGGACAGCCCACGAGCAGTACGTC. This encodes CASSSGTAHEQYV.

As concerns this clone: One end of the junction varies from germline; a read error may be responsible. The DNA of the CDR3 is TGTGCCAGCAGGCTTCCGGGACAGCTGAACACTGAAACTTTCTTT. Its translation is CASRLPGQLNTETFF. The chain couples TRBV14 to TRBJ1-1; 7 bases are shared with TRBD1. The CDR3 runs to 15 residues. Germline V gene sequence: CDR1 SGHDN, CDR2 FVKESK.

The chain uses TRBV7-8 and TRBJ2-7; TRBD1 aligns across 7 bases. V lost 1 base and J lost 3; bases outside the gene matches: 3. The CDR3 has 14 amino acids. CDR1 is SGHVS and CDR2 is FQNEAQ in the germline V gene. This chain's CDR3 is CASSLDGQVYEQYF. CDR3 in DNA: TGTGCCAGCAGCTTAGATGGACAGGTCTACGAGCAGTACTTC.

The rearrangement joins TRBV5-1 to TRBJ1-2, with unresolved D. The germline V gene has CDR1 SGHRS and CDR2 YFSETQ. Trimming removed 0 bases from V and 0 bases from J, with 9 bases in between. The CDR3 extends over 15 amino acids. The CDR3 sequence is CASSLEGPTNYGYTF. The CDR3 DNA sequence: TGCGCCAGCAGCTTGGAAGGACCTACTAACTATGGCTACACCTTC. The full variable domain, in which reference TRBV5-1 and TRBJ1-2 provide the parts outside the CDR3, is KAGVTQTPRYLIKTRGQQVTLSCSPISGHRSVSWYQQTPGQGLQFLFEYFSETQRNKGNFPGRFSGRQFSNSRSEMNVSTLELGDSALYLCASSLEGPTNYGYTFGSGTRLTVV.

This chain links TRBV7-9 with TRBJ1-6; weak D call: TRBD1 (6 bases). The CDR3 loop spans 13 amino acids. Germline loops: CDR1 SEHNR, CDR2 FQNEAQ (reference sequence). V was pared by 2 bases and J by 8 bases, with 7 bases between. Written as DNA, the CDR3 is TGTGCCAGCAGCTTACCAGGGGATTCACCCCTCCACTTT. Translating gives CASSLPGDSPLHF.

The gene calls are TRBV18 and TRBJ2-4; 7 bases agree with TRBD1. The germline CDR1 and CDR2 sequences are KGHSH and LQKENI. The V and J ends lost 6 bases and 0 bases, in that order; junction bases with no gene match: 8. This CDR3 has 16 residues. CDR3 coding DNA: TGTGCCAGCTCGAGGGACAGCTCTCCAGCCAAAAACATTCAGTACTTC. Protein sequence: CASSRDSSPAKNIQYF.

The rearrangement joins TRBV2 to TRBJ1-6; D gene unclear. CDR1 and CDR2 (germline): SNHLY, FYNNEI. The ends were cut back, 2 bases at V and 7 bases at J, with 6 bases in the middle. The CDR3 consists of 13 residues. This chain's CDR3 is CASSEHQNSPLHF. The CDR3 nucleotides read TGTGCCAGCAGTGAACATCAGAATTCACCCCTCCACTTT.

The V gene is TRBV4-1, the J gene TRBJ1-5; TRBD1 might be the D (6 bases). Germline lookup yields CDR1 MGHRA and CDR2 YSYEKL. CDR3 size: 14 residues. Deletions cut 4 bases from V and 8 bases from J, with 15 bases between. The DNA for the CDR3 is TGCGCCAGCAGCCGCCAGAGCGAGGGGGAGCCCCAGCATTTT. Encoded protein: CASSRQSEGEPQHF.

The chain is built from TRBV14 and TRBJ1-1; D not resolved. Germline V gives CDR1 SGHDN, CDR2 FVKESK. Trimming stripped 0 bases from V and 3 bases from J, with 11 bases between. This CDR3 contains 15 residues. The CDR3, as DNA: TGTGCCAGCAGCCAAGAGGGCGGAAGGCACACTGAAGCTTTCTTT. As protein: CASSQEGGRHTEAFF.

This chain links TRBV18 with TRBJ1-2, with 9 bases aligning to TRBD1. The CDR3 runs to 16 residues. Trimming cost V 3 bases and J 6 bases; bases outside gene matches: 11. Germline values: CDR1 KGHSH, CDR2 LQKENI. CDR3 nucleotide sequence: TGTGCCAGCTCACCTTCGAGACAGGGGGAGAGAAATGGCTACACCTTC. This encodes CASSPSRQGERNGYTF. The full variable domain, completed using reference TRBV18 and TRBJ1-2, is NAGVMQNPRHLVRRRGQEARLRCSPMKGHSHVYWYRQLPEEGLKFMVYLQKENIIDESGMPKERFSAEFPKEGPSILRIQQVVRGDSAAYFCASSPSRQGERNGYTFGSGTRLTVV.

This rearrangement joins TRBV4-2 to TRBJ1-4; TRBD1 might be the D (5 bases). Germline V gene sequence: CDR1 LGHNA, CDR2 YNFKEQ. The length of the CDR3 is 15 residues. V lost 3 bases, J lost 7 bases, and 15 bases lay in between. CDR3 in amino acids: CASSQGAGGSEKLFF. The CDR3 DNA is TGTGCCAGCAGCCAGGGTGCGGGGGGTAGTGAAAAACTGTTTTTT.

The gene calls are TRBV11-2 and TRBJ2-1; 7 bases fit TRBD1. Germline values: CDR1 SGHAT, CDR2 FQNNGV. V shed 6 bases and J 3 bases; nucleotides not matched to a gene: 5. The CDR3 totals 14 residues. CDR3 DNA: TGTGCCAGCAGAGGGGGCAGGGACTACAATGAGCAGTTCTTC. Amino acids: CASRGGRDYNEQFF.